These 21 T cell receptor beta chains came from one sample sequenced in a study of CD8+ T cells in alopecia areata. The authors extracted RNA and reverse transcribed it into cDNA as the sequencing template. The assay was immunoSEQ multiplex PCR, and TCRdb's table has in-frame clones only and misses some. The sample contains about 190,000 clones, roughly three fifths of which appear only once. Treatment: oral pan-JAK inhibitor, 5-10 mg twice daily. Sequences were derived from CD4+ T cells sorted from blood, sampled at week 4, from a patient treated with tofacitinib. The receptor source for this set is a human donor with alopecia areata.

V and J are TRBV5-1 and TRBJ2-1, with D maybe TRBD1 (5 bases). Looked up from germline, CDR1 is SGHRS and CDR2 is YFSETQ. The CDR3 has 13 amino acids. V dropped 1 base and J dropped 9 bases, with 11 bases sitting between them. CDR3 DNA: TGCGCCAGCAGCTTGAAGCAGGGATTTGAGCAGTTCTTC. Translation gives CASSLKQGFEQFF.

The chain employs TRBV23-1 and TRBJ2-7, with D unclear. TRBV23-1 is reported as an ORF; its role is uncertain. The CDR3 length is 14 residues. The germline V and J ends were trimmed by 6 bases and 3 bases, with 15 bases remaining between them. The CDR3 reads CASSPDGLLYEQYF. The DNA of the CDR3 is TGCGCCAGCAGCCCCGACGGATTGCTCTACGAGCAGTACTTC.

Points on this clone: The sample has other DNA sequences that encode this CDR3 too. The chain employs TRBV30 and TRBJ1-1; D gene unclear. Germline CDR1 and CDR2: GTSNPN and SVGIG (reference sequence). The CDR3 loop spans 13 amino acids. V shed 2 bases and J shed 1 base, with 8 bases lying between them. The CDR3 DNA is TGTGCCTGGAGTCGGAGAGCGAACACTGAAGCTTTCTTT. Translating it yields CAWSRRANTEAFF.

The DNA of the CDR3 is TGTGCCTGGGGAAGACGTGGGAATGAGCAGTTCTTC. Translating it yields CAWGRRGNEQFF. The J gene is TRBJ2-1, the V gene TRBV30; D is ambiguous. V gave up 5 bases and J gave up 7 bases, with 12 bases separating them. The CDR3 runs to 12 residues. CDR1 and CDR2 from the germline V gene are GTSNPN and SVGIG (reference sequence).

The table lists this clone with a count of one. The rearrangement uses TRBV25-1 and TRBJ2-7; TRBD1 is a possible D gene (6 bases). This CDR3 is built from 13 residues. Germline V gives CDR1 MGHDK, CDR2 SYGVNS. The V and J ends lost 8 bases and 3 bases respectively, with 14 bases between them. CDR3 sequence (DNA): TGTGCCAGCCAGGGGTACGGAAACTACGAGCAGTACTTC. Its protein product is CASQGYGNYEQYF.

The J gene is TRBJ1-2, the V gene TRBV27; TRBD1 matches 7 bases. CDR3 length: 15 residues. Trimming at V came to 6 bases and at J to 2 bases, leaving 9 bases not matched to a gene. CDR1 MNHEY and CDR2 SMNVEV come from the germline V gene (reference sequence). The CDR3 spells CASRRSRGGNYGYTF. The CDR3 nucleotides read TGTGCCAGCAGACGAAGCAGGGGGGGCAACTATGGCTACACCTTC.

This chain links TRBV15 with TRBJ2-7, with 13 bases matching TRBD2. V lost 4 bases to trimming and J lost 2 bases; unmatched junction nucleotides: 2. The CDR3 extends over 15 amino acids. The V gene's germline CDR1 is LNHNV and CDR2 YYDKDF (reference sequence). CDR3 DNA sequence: TGTGCCACCAGCAAACTAGCGGGAGGGCCCTACGAGCAGTACTTC. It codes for CATSKLAGGPYEQYF.

DNA of the CDR3: TGCGCCAGCAGCCAAACGACAGACCTTCGGGGAGATACGCAGTATTTT. Its translation: CASSQTTDLRGDTQYF. The chain uses TRBV5-1 and TRBJ2-3; D is possibly TRBD1 or TRBD2 (5 bases each). This CDR3 has 16 amino acids. Germline V gene lookup returns CDR1 SGHRS and CDR2 YFSETQ. Trimming took off 4 bases at V and 5 bases at J, with 20 bases between the two ends.

The CDR3 DNA reads TGCAGCGTTGATCTCAGCGGGAGGGCCGATGAGCAGTTCTTC. Its translation: CSVDLSGRADEQFF. This chain connects TRBV29-1 to TRBJ2-1; the match to TRBD2 covers 10 bases. V dropped 3 bases and J dropped 8; count of bases not matched to a gene: 7. Germline V lookup: CDR1 SQVTM, CDR2 ANQGSEA. This CDR3 contains 14 residues.

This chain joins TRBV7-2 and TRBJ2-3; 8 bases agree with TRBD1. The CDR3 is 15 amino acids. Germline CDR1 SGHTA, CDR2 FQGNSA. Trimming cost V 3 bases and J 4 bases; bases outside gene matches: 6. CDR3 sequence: CASSFGDRNADTQYF. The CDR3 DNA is TGTGCCAGCAGCTTCGGGGACAGGAACGCAGATACGCAGTATTTT.

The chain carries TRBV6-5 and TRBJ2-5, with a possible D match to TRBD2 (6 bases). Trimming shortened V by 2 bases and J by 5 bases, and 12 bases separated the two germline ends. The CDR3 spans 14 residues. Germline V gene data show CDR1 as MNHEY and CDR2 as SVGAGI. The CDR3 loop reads CASSYLASVETQYF. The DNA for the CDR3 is TGTGCCAGCAGTTACCTCGCTAGCGTCGAGACCCAGTACTTC.

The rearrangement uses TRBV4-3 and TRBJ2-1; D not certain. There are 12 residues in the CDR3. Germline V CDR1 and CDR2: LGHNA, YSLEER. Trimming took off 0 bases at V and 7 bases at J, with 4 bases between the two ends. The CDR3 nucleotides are TGCGCCAGCAGCCAAGAACCGAATGAGCAGTTCTTC. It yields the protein CASSQEPNEQFF.

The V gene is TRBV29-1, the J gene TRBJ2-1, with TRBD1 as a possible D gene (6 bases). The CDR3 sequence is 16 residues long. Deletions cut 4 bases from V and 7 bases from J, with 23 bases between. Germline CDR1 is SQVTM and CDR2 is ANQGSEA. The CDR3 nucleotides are TGCAGCGTTGCCGAGGGTGGACTTTCGAGGGGGAATGAGCAGTTCTTC. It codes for CSVAEGGLSRGNEQFF.

The CDR3 region is CASSLVQDTQYF. CDR3 DNA: TGTGCCAGCAGCTTAGTCCAAGATACGCAGTATTTT. The chain recombines TRBV11-2 with TRBJ2-3; no firm D call. This CDR3 spans 12 amino acids. V was shortened by 1 base and J by 5 bases, with 4 bases between the two germline ends. Germline CDR1 is SGHAT and CDR2 is FQNNGV.

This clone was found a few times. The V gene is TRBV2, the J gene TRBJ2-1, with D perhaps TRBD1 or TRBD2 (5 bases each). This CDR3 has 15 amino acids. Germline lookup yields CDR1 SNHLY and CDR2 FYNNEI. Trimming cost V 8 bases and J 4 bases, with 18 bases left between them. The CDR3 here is CASCRVLAQYNEQFF. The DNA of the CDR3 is TGTGCCAGCTGCAGGGTCCTAGCACAGTACAATGAGCAGTTCTTC.

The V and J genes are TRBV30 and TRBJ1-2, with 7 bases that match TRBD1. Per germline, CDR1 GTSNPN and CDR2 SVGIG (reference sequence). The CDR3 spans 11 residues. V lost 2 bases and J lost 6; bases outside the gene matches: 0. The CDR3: CAWSQGDGYTF. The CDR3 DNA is TGTGCCTGGAGTCAGGGGGATGGCTACACCTTC. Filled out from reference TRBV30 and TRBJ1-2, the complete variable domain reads SQTIHQWPATLVQPVGSPLSLECTVEGTSNPNLYWYRQAAGRGLQLLFYSVGIGQISSEVPQNLSASRPQDRQFILSSKKLLLSDSGFYLCAWSQGDGYTFGSGTRLTVV.

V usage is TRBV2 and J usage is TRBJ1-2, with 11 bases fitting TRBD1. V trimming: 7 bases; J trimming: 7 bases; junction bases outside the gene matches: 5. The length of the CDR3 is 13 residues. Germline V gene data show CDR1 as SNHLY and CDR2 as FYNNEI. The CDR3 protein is CASKGQGVSGYTF. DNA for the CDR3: TGTGCCAGCAAGGGACAGGGGGTCTCTGGCTACACCTTC.

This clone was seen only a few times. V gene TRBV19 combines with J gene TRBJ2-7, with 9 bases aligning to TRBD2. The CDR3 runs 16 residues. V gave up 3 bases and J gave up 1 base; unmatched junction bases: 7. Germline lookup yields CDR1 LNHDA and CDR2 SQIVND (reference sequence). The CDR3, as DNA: TGTGCCAGTAGTATGCCGGCGGGAGGGGGTTCCTACGAGCAGTACTTC. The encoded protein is CASSMPAGGGSYEQYF.

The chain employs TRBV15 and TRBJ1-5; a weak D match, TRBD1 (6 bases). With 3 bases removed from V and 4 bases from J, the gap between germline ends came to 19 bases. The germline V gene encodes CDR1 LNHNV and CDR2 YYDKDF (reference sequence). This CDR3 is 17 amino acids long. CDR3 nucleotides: TGTGCCACCAGCAGCGACAGGAAAAGAGTAGGAAATCAGCCCCAGCATTTT. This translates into CATSSDRKRVGNQPQHF.

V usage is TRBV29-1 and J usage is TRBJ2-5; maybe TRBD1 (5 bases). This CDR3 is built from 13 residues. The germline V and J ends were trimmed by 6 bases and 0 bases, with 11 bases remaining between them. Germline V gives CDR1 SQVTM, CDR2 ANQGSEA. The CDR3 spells CSVATAYQETQYF. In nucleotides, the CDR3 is TGCAGCGTGGCGACAGCGTACCAAGAGACCCAGTACTTC.

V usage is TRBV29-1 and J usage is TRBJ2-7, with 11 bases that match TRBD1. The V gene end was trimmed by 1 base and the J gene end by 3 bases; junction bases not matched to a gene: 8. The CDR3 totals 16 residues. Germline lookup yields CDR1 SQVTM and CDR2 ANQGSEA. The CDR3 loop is CSVEVMRTGGIYEQYF. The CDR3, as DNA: TGCAGCGTTGAAGTGATGAGGACAGGGGGCATCTACGAGCAGTACTTC.